These 14 T cell receptor beta chains originate from one sample sequenced in a study of blood T cell repertoires in COVID-19. TCRdb keeps only in-frame clones here, not all; method: immunoSEQ multiplex PCR. The sample includes about 190,000 clones, around 85% seen only once; the top ten take 2.1%. The sequencing input was peripheral blood. Receptors originate from a man in his sixties or seventies with active or convalescent COVID-19.

The rearrangement links TRBV6-5 to TRBJ2-7; 8 nucleotides agree with TRBD1. There are 10 residues in the CDR3. Germline V gene sequence: CDR1 MNHEY, CDR2 SVGAGI. V dropped 6 bases and J dropped 11; count of bases not matched to a gene: 3. CDR3 sequence reads: CASRGQDEYF. The CDR3, as DNA: TGTGCCAGCAGGGGACAGGACGAGTACTTC.

This clone was detected only once. The chain couples TRBV10-1 to TRBJ2-5; 7 bases match TRBD2. Germline CDR1 and CDR2: WNHNN and SYGVQD (reference sequence). CDR3 length equals 14 residues. The J segment lost 1 base and the V segment lost 5 bases, leaving 4 bases of the junction unmatched. CDR3 sequence: CASSPGTTQETQYF. DNA for the CDR3: TGCGCCAGCAGTCCCGGGACTACCCAAGAGACCCAGTACTTC.

The CDR3 region is CASSRGLAGGTNEQFF. Here the CDR3 DNA reads TGCGCCAGCAGCCGCGGACTAGCGGGGGGGACCAATGAGCAGTTCTTC. The chain is built from TRBV4-3 and TRBJ2-1, with 15 bases lining up with TRBD2. There are 16 residues in the CDR3. The J segment lost 6 bases and the V segment lost 4 bases, leaving 4 bases of the junction unmatched. Germline V gives CDR1 LGHNA, CDR2 YSLEER.

Here the CDR3 DNA reads TGTGCCAGCAGTACGCAAGGACTAGCGGGAGAATACGAGCAGTACTTC. Encoded protein: CASSTQGLAGEYEQYF. V is TRBV27 and J is TRBJ2-7; TRBD2 matches 13 bases. CDR1 MNHEY and CDR2 SMNVEV come from the germline V gene (reference sequence). The CDR3 has 16 residues. Trimming cost V 5 bases and J 4 bases; bases outside gene matches: 8.

The chain uses TRBV7-2 and TRBJ2-7; a possible D gene is TRBD2 (5 bases). V shed 5 bases and J shed 2 bases, with 13 bases lying between them. Germline CDR1 and CDR2: SGHTA and FQGNSA. CDR3 length equals 14 residues. The CDR3 region has the DNA TGTGCCAGCAGCCCCGTGACGGGAACCTACGAGCAGTACTTC. Translation: CASSPVTGTYEQYF.

The gene calls are TRBV7-2 and TRBJ2-2; D perhaps matches TRBD1 (5 bases). Deletions cut 5 bases from V and 4 bases from J, with 14 bases between. Germline CDR1 SGHTA, CDR2 FQGNSA. The CDR3 runs 15 residues. In DNA form, the CDR3 reads TGTGCCAGCAGCCCTAATAGGGGAAGCACCGGGGAGCTGTTTTTT. Residues: CASSPNRGSTGELFF.

This clone occurred a few times. This chain joins TRBV7-9 and TRBJ2-3, with D possibly being TRBD2 (7 bases). The CDR3 is 15 residues long. The ends were cut back, 1 base at V and 3 bases at J, with 11 bases in the middle. Per the germline V gene, CDR1 is SEHNR and CDR2 is FQNEAQ (reference sequence). The CDR3 is CASSLGGGGTDTQYF. The CDR3 bases are TGTGCCAGCAGCTTAGGAGGGGGGGGAACAGATACGCAGTATTTT.

The chain has TRBV7-2 and TRBJ2-1; 7 nucleotides align to TRBD2. J gave up 4 bases and V 0 bases, and 3 bases lay outside the gene matches. This CDR3 region has 15 residues. Germline CDR1 reads SGHTA; CDR2 reads FQGNSA. CDR3 residues: CASSLAGGRYNEQFF. The CDR3 DNA reads TGTGCCAGCAGCTTAGCGGGAGGGAGATACAATGAGCAGTTCTTC.

The chain couples TRBV6-5 to TRBJ1-4; 8 bases align to TRBD1. With 7 bases clipped from V and 3 bases from J, the junction kept 1 base outside the gene matches. The CDR3 spans 13 residues. Germline V gene data show CDR1 as MNHEY and CDR2 as SVGAGI. The CDR3 nucleotides read TGTGCCAGCAAACAGGGGGCTAATGAAAAACTGTTTTTT. Amino acid sequence: CASKQGANEKLFF.

The CDR3 protein is CASRTPGHKNYGYTF. The CDR3 nucleotides are TGTGCCAGCAGAACCCCTGGGCACAAGAACTATGGCTACACCTTC. The chain combines TRBV28 with TRBJ1-2; D not certain. The V end lost 6 bases, the J end lost 2 bases, and 16 bases lay between the germline ends. Looked up from germline, CDR1 is MDHEN and CDR2 is SYDVKM. The CDR3 sequence is 15 residues long.

The J gene is TRBJ1-1, the V gene TRBV6-6; no reliable D call. There are 12 residues in the CDR3. CDR1 is MNHNY, CDR2 SVGAGI, per germline (reference sequence). Deletions cut 5 bases from V and 5 bases from J, with 9 bases between. CDR3 bases: TGTGCCAGCAGTGCGGGTGGGACTGAAGCTTTCTTT. It codes for CASSAGGTEAFF.

The V call is TRBV5-4, the J call TRBJ1-1; 7 bases are a match to TRBD1. The CDR3 has 12 residues. Looked up from germline, CDR1 is SGHNT and CDR2 is YYREEE (reference sequence). The junction had 3 bases not matched to a gene; V was cut back by 0 bases and J by 10 bases. The CDR3 sequence: CASSLGQGGAFF. The CDR3, as DNA: TGTGCCAGCAGCTTGGGACAGGGTGGAGCTTTCTTT.

V and J are TRBV7-2 and TRBJ2-7, with D perhaps matching TRBD2 (6 bases). This CDR3 comprises 15 residues. V was clipped by 5 bases and J by 2 bases, with 16 bases between them. CDR1 is SGHTA and CDR2 is FQGNSA in the germline V gene. The CDR3 DNA reads TGTGCCAGCAGCGAGGTGGGACTCCCAACCTACGAGCAGTACTTC. It specifies CASSEVGLPTYEQYF.

This chain links TRBV15 with TRBJ1-4, with 11 bases aligning to TRBD1. V lost 5 bases to trimming and J lost 8 bases; unmatched junction nucleotides: 1. The V gene's germline CDR1 is LNHNV and CDR2 YYDKDF (reference sequence). The CDR3 runs to 13 residues. CDR3 sequence: CATSGQGAEKLFF. CDR3 nucleotides: TGTGCCACCAGCGGACAGGGGGCCGAAAAACTGTTTTTT.